This T cell receptor (beta chain) appears in the sequencing data of a study of CD8+ T cells in alopecia areata. The germline V gene has CDR1 SGHRS and CDR2 YFSETQ. The CDR3 has 15 residues. J was trimmed by 4 bases and V by 1 base; bases with no gene match: 7. Remarks on this clone: Antigen unknown.

Treatment described: oral pan-JAK inhibitor, 5-10 mg twice daily. Researchers took lesional scalp punch biopsies and peripheral blood from people who were alopecia areata patients. Extracted RNA was reverse transcribed, and the resulting cDNA served as sequencing template. This table comes from immunoSEQ multiplex PCR, and its TCRdb copy is limited to in-frame clones, with some not included. The sample holds about 140,000 clones, around 82% seen once. Study findings and constraints: Scalp clonality and expanded CD8+ clones among the top 100 fell significantly with tofacitinib. Compared with normal scalp, lesional scalp had higher clonality and more expanded CD8+ clones.

The sequencing used CD8+ T cells sorted from blood, collected at week 4, from a patient treated with tofacitinib. The rearrangement links TRBV5-1 to TRBJ1-1, with 7 bases aligning to TRBD1. This TCR was sampled from a human donor with alopecia areata. The DNA for the CDR3 is TGCGCCAGCAGCTTGATCGGAGGGGGCGGCACTGAAGCTTTCTTT. Amino acid sequence: CASSLIGGGGTEAFF.